What follows are 9 T cell receptor beta chains derived from one specimen sequenced in a study of CXCR3-negative and CXCR3-positive naive CD8 T cells. Libraries of TRB cDNA were made by 5' RACE and carried UMIs. TCRdb re-analyzed the 5' RACE reads; it lists each CDR3 protein once, without DNA. The sample data list 45,000 to 65,000 distinct CDR3 sequences. Sequencing input: naive CXCR3- CD8+ T cells from blood. Stated subset: CD45RO-CCR7+CD27+CD95- naive CD8+ T cells lacking CXCR3 (TNR3-). The origin of the receptors is a human donor in good health. Some clones in this sample may be carry-over from other donors' samples.

The J gene is TRBJ2-7, the V gene TRBV19; TCRdb returns TRBD1, unconfirmable since there is no DNA. The CDR3 length is 13 residues. Germline V lookup: CDR1 LNHDA, CDR2 SQIVND (reference sequence). The CDR3 here is CASSPTGRNEQYF.

This chain links TRBV4-1 with TRBJ2-1. The CDR3 is 14 residues long. Germline loops: CDR1 MGHRA, CDR2 YSYEKL. This chain's CDR3 is CASSLAGSYNEQFF.

V gene TRBV20-1 combines with J gene TRBJ2-2. The germline gives CDR1 DFQATT, CDR2 SNEGSKA (reference sequence). CDR3 size: 13 residues. The CDR3 protein is CSAIRRDTGELFF.

CDR3 loop: CATSDGGGEQFF. The chain is built from TRBV24-1 and TRBJ2-1; TCRdb's assignment of TRBD2 cannot be checked, as there is no DNA. CDR3 length: 12 residues. Germline-derived CDR1 and CDR2 are KGHDR and SFDVKD.

J is TRBJ2-7 and V is TRBV5-6; TCRdb's assignment of TRBD1 cannot be checked, as there is no DNA. CDR1 is SGHDT, CDR2 YYEEEE, per germline. The CDR3 extends over 14 amino acids. Here the CDR3 reads CASSLRGQGYEQYF.

The chain has TRBV29-1 and TRBJ1-4; TCRdb's D gene call, TRBD1, goes unchecked for lack of DNA. Germline V gene data show CDR1 as SQVTM and CDR2 as ANQGSEA. The CDR3 is made up of 12 amino acids. The CDR3 sequence: CSASGGYEKLFF.

The chain uses TRBV28 and TRBJ2-2; TCRdb outputs TRBD1, but without DNA this stays unchecked. The germline V gene encodes CDR1 MDHEN and CDR2 SYDVKM. The CDR3 runs 15 residues. The CDR3 region is CASSFRGARTGELFF. Based on the CDR3 plus reference TRBV28 and TRBJ2-2, the full variable domain is DVKVTQSSRYLVKRTGEKVFLECVQDMDHENMFWYRQDPGLGLRLIYFSYDVKMKEKGDIPEGYSVSREKKERFSLILESASTNQTSMYLCASSFRGARTGELFFGEGSRLTVL.

The chain links TRBV10-1 to TRBJ2-7; TCRdb's D gene call, TRBD1, goes unchecked for lack of DNA. Germline V gene data show CDR1 as WNHNN and CDR2 as SYGVQD (reference sequence). The CDR3 is 16 residues long. This CDR3 is CASRETDRGEEYEQYF.

The rearrangement links TRBV6-2 or TRBV6-3 to TRBJ2-1. In germline, CDR1 is MNHEY, CDR2 SVGEGT. The CDR3 totals 14 residues. CDR3 protein: CASTFENPYNEQFF.